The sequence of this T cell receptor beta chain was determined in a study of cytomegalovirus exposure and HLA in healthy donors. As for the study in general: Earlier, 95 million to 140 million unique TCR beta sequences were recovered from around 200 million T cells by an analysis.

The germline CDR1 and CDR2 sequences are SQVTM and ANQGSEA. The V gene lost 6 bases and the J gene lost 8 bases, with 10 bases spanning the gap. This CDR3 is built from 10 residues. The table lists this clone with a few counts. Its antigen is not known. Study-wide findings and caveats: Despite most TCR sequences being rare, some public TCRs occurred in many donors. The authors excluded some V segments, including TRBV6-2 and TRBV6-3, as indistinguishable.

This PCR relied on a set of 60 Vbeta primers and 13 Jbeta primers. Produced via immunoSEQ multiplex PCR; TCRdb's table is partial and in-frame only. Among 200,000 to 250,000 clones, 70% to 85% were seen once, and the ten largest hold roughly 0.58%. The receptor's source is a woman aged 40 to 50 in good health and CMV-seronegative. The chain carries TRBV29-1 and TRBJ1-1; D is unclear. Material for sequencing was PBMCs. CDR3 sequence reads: CSVATAEAFF. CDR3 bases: TGCAGCGTAGCAACCGCAGAAGCTTTCTTT.